Listed below are T cell receptor beta chains from one sample, sequenced in a study of T cell repertoires in cytomegalovirus infection. Their specific antigens are unknown. TCRdb passed the reads through MiXCR, listing each CDR3 protein once. The sample consists of approximately 350,000 distinct CDR3 sequences, 34% of them appearing once. This sample comprised cultured PBMCs, obtained from culture after CMV antigen stimulation. The receptors here all came from a human donor in good health (CMV status not recorded). Some clones in this sample may be carry-over from other donors' samples. Both conserved end residues are trimmed from each CDR3. D genes are given only for firm matches. The size of a clone is reported for some rows only, either as once, few or many, or as a class for expanded clones.

>TRBJ2-7|TRBV7-2|NA|TRBD2
ASTGLAFSYEQY
>TRBJ2-6|TRBV4-3|NA|TRBD2
ASSQDLAGAGANVLT
>TRBJ2-1|TRBV24-1|NA|NA
ATNTGPNNEQF
>TRBJ1-3|TRBV10-3|NA|NA
ATRDRAVGNTIY
>TRBJ2-2|TRBV6-2/TRBV6-3|NA|TRBD2
ASSSSGEAGELF
>TRBJ1-1|TRBV5-7|NA|NA
ASSSLYRGNTEAF
>TRBJ2-7|TRBV7-8|NA|NA
ASSLAKEDWTKPSEQY
>TRBJ2-1|TRBV7-9|NA|TRBD2
ASKRWGLARSREQF
>TRBJ1-5|TRBV10-3|few|NA
AISGSGGGQPQH
>TRBJ2-2|TRBV4-2|few|NA
ASSQQWENTGELF
>TRBJ2-5|TRBV6-8|NA|TRBD1
ASSPGQGRVRETQY
>TRBJ2-1|TRBV6-2/TRBV6-3|NA|NA
ASSYSTFYNEQF
>TRBJ1-5|TRBV29-1|NA|TRBD1
SVGTDNQPQH
>TRBJ2-5|TRBV4-1|many|NA
ASSQEGAGETQY
>TRBJ2-1|TRBV7-2|many|TRBD2
ASSFNERGREQF
>TRBJ2-3|TRBV6-2/TRBV6-3|few|TRBD2
ASRRLAGSTDTQY
>TRBJ2-3|TRBV7-2|once|NA
ASSLDGDSTDTQY
>TRBJ2-5|TRBV18|NA|NA
ASSPPTEFQETQY
>TRBJ2-1|TRBV7-9|NA|NA
ASSLGTAAEQF
>TRBJ1-5|TRBV7-2|few|NA
ASSLKGRNQPQH
>TRBJ2-1|TRBV7-3|few|NA
ASSLNTPNNEQF
>TRBJ1-1|TRBV4-2|NA|NA
ASSQGSWQAYTEAF
>TRBJ2-7|TRBV7-9|NA|TRBD1
ASSLAGGKPYEQY
>TRBJ1-2|TRBV6-2/TRBV6-3|few|NA
ASRTTGDYGYT
>TRBJ2-1|TRBV4-1|few|NA
ASSQVFYFGGQF
>TRBJ1-1|TRBV4-1|NA|TRBD1
ASSQQGENTEAF
>TRBJ2-1|TRBV19|NA|NA
ASSIWTYNEQF
>TRBJ2-5|TRBV27|NA|TRBD1
ASSLGLQGNQETQY
>TRBJ2-1|TRBV7-6|NA|NA
ASSSTPAFYYNEQF
>TRBJ2-1|TRBV5-4|NA|TRBD2
ASRKGLAGGDGGEQF
>TRBJ2-5|TRBV6-1|few|NA
ASTSALSIAPETQY
>TRBJ1-1|TRBV19|NA|NA
ASSPEGGSAEAF
>TRBJ2-3|TRBV5-6|few|TRBD2
ASSLALREEVDTQY
>TRBJ1-2|TRBV30|NA|NA
AWSVLLGYGYT
>TRBJ2-1|TRBV5-1|many|TRBD2
ASSLGLADYNEQF
>TRBJ2-1|TRBV20-1|few|NA
SARVGITYNEQF
>TRBJ2-3|TRBV7-9|NA|TRBD2
ASSLLSNERGSGTLTDTQY
>TRBJ2-7|TRBV7-2|few|NA
ASSFGASFSSYEQY
>TRBJ1-5|TRBV12-3/TRBV12-4|NA|NA
ASSLELNSNQPQH
>TRBJ2-1|TRBV24-1|NA|NA
ATSDPIAAKRGNEQF
>TRBJ2-5|TRBV7-9|few|TRBD1
ASSRRTGETQY
>TRBJ2-5|TRBV12-3/TRBV12-4|NA|TRBD2
ASSLQAGEETQY
>TRBJ1-2|TRBV27|NA|NA
ASSDTGYGYT
>TRBJ2-2|TRBV6-5|few|TRBD1
ASTPVGQGSGELF
>TRBJ2-1|TRBV24-1|NA|NA
ATSDFRSAGPNNEQF
>TRBJ1-1|TRBV19|NA|NA
ASQRQGGNTEAF
>TRBJ2-7|TRBV11-2|NA|NA
ASSLEAGLKSYEQY
>TRBJ2-3|TRBV6-2/TRBV6-3|few|NA
ASSYGKGSTDTQY
>TRBJ1-2|TRBV12-3/TRBV12-4|NA|TRBD1
ASSPQTGDGGYT
>TRBJ1-4|TRBV29-1|NA|NA
SVVLQATNEKLF
>TRBJ2-5|TRBV12-3/TRBV12-4|NA|NA
ASSLRGTQETQY